This T cell receptor beta chain was documented in a study of T cell responses to AZD1222 COVID-19 vaccine. Study in general: Second-dose recipients at about 4 or about 12 weeks were treated as one pooled group. Study-wide results and limits: Repertoire sampling happened only post peak T cell response.

The data were produced by immunoSEQ multiplex PCR, yet TCRdb's version contains in-frame clones alone and is incomplete. The sample yields about 150,000 clones, under 95% seen once. With respect to this clone: Antigen unknown.

The CDR3 sequence is 13 residues long. Germline V CDR1 and CDR2: ENHRY, SYGVKD. V was pared by 4 bases and J by 6 bases, with 12 bases between. The source is an adult in good health. The rearrangement joins TRBV10-3 to TRBJ1-2; D gene ambiguous. This material consisted of peripheral blood, taken on day 0 of AZD1222 vaccination. The CDR3 sequence: CAISGGRRDGYTF. Here the CDR3 DNA reads TGTGCCATCAGTGGGGGAAGGAGGGATGGCTACACCTTC.